The present TCR beta chain was sequenced within a study of immune cell composition in non-small cell lung cancer. Overall study findings and caveats: Squamous lung tumours showed higher top 10 clone scores and clonality than adenocarcinomas. Squamous carcinomas (approximately 75%) more often had tumour-associated clones >0.5% than adenocarcinomas (around 33%).

Frozen unsorted single-cell suspensions supplied the genomic DNA. This clone has just a few counts. No antigen is known for it. This table comes from immunoSEQ multiplex PCR, and its TCRdb copy is limited to in-frame clones, with some not included. The table lists about 1,700 clones, 82% of them singletons. The CDR3 spans 15 residues. V lost 4 bases and J 2 bases, leaving 13 bases between the germline ends. CDR1 and CDR2 from the germline V gene are SGHRS and YFSETQ. The rearrangement uses TRBV5-1 and TRBJ2-1, with D possibly TRBD1 on 6 matching bases. The source material was lung tumor tissue. The origin of this receptor is a human donor with non-small cell lung cancer. CDR3 protein: CASSGVTGTYNEQFF. The DNA for the CDR3 is TGCGCCAGCAGCGGGGTCACAGGGACCTACAATGAGCAGTTCTTC.